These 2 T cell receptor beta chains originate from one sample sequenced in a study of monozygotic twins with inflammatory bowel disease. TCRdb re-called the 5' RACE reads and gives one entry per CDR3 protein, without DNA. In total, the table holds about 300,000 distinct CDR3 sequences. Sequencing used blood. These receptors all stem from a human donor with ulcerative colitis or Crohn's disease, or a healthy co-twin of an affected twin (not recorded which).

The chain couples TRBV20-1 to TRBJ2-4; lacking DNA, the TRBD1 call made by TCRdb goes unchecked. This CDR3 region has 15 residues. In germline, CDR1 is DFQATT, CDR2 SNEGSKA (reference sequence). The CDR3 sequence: CSARQGTIAKNIQYF.

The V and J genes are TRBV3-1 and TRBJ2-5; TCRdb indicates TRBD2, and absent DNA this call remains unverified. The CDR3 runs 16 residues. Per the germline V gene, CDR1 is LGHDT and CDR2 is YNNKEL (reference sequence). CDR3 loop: CASSQALAGDQETQYF.